What follows are 27 T cell receptor beta chains derived from one specimen sequenced in a study of T cell changes during pregnancy in multiple sclerosis. Measured with immunoSEQ multiplex PCR; TCRdb has only the in-frame clones, and not every one. The sample has some 90,000 clones; 91% are singletons. The sequenced sample was peripheral blood, obtained after pregnancy. These TCRs come from a female donor in good health, enrolled as a control in a pregnancy study.

The J gene is TRBJ1-5, the V gene TRBV19; TRBD1 aligns across 7 bases. This CDR3 has 13 amino acids. CDR1 and CDR2 (germline): LNHDA, SQIVND (reference sequence). V trimming: 3 bases; J trimming: 7 bases; junction bases outside the gene matches: 3. The CDR3 spells CASSMDRRQPQHF. Here the CDR3 DNA reads TGTGCCAGTAGTATGGACAGGAGGCAGCCCCAGCATTTT.

The chain combines TRBV5-4 with TRBJ1-2, with D perhaps matching TRBD1 (6 bases). The CDR3 totals 15 residues. V was pared by 2 bases and J by 2 bases, with 13 bases between. Germline CDR1 reads SGHNT; CDR2 reads YYREEE (reference sequence). This CDR3 is CASSFSTGTNYGYTF. CDR3 bases: TGTGCCAGCAGCTTCTCCACAGGGACCAACTATGGCTACACCTTC.

The chain is built from TRBV7-2 and TRBJ1-3; D remains unclear. The V gene's germline CDR1 is SGHTA and CDR2 FQGNSA. The CDR3 has 13 residues. Deletions cut 5 bases from V and 4 bases from J, with 9 bases between. CDR3 sequence reads: CASSGEGGNTIYF. CDR3 sequence (DNA): TGTGCCAGCAGCGGAGAGGGAGGAAACACCATATATTTT.

The V call is TRBV7-8, the J call TRBJ2-5; TRBD2 agrees at 7 bases. The DNA end is more similar to TRBJ2-7, so the J call may be wrong. This CDR3 is built from 14 residues. Germline V CDR1 and CDR2: SGHVS, FQNEAQ. The CDR3 protein is CASRRSGETYEQYF. The DNA of the CDR3 is TGTGCCAGCAGGAGGAGCGGGGAGACCTACGAGCAGTACTTC.

The table lists this clone with a count of one. The rearrangement joins TRBV9 to TRBJ2-3, with TRBD2 matching over 8 bases. Per the germline V gene, CDR1 is SGDLS and CDR2 is YYNGEE. The CDR3 extends over 20 amino acids. Losses at the gene ends were 2 bases for V and 2 bases for J; bases not matched to a gene: 19. CDR3 DNA sequence: TGTGCCAGCAGCGTTCCGATCCAACCCTTTAGCGGGGAGCACACAGATACGCAGTATTTT. It translates to CASSVPIQPFSGEHTDTQYF.

J is TRBJ1-2 and V is TRBV5-6; 10 nucleotides line up with TRBD1. Losses at the gene ends were 1 base for V and 4 bases for J; bases not matched to a gene: 4. Germline CDR1 and CDR2: SGHDT and YYEEEE. The length of the CDR3 is 15 residues. The CDR3 spells CASSLMTGGFYGYTF. As DNA, the CDR3 is TGTGCCAGCAGCTTGATGACAGGGGGCTTCTATGGCTACACCTTC.

The chain joins TRBV14 to TRBJ1-1; D gene unclear. Germline CDR1 is SGHDN and CDR2 is FVKESK. This CDR3 has 18 residues. V was pared by 2 bases and J by 4 bases, with 23 bases between. For the CDR3, the DNA is TGTGCCAGCAGCCAACGGGGAGTCCAGGTACAGATACTCACTGAAGCTTTCTTT. Amino acid sequence: CASSQRGVQVQILTEAFF.

This clone was seen a single time. V gene TRBV2 combines with J gene TRBJ2-7; tentatively, D is TRBD2 (6 bases). Trimming took 6 bases from V and 1 from J, leaving 22 bases between them. Germline V gene lookup returns CDR1 SNHLY and CDR2 FYNNEI. This CDR3 is 17 amino acids long. DNA of the CDR3: TGTGCCAGCAGCTACGCCCCGGGACTGGGGAGATCCTACGAGCAGTACTTC. Translating gives CASSYAPGLGRSYEQYF. Based on the CDR3 plus reference TRBV2 and TRBJ2-7, the full variable domain is EPEVTQTPSHQVTQMGQEVILRCVPISNHLYFYWYRQILGQKVEFLVSFYNNEISEKSEIFDDQFSVERPDGSNFTLKIRSTKLEDSAMYFCASSYAPGLGRSYEQYFGPGTRLTVT.

The chain carries TRBV4-3 and TRBJ2-3, with 13 bases fitting TRBD2. V lost 4 bases, J lost 0 bases, and 1 base stayed unmatched. Per the germline V gene, CDR1 is LGHNA and CDR2 is YSLEER. There are 16 residues in the CDR3. The CDR3 spells CASSPLAGGSTDTQYF. The CDR3 DNA follows: TGCGCCAGCAGCCCACTAGCGGGGGGGAGCACAGATACGCAGTATTTT.

The rearrangement uses TRBV7-2 and TRBJ1-1, with a tentative D call TRBD1 (5 bases). V was clipped by 5 bases and J by 0 bases, with 10 bases between them. The CDR3 consists of 14 residues. CDR1 and CDR2 (germline): SGHTA, FQGNSA. The chain's CDR3 is CASSRLGLNTEAFF. CDR3 bases: TGTGCCAGCAGCCGGTTGGGGCTGAACACTGAAGCTTTCTTT.

V gene TRBV7-6 combines with J gene TRBJ1-2; D is possibly TRBD1 (5 bases). The germline CDR1 and CDR2 sequences are SGHVS and FNYEAQ. The CDR3 is 15 residues long. V was cut by 4 bases and J by 8 bases, with 20 bases left in between. DNA of the CDR3: TGTGCCAGCAGCTATTTGCACGGGGGACGCGGAGGCTACACCTTC. Protein sequence: CASSYLHGGRGGYTF.

The CDR3 DNA reads as TGTGCCAGCAGGACCAGACAGGGGATAGCCAAAAACATTCAGTACTTC. This gives the protein CASRTRQGIAKNIQYF. The chain couples TRBV6-6 to TRBJ2-4; 8 bases align to TRBD1. The J segment lost 0 bases and the V segment lost 6 bases, leaving 7 bases of the junction unmatched. The length of the CDR3 is 16 residues. Germline lookup yields CDR1 MNHNY and CDR2 SVGAGI (reference sequence).

There are a few counts of this clone. This chain links TRBV4-3 with TRBJ1-6; D call uncertain. Germline V gene data show CDR1 as LGHNA and CDR2 as YSLEER. This CDR3 has 16 amino acids. V was cut by 0 bases and J by 6 bases, with 12 bases left in between. This CDR3 is CASSQEIGSGNSPLHF. CDR3 DNA: TGCGCCAGCAGCCAAGAAATTGGCAGCGGTAATTCACCCCTCCACTTT.

Remarks on this clone: A read error may produce the germline difference seen at one junction end. The V gene is TRBV7-8, the J gene TRBJ2-1, with a tentative D call TRBD1 (5 bases). Germline V CDR1 and CDR2: SGHVS, FQNEAQ. The CDR3 length is 14 residues. CDR3 residues: CASSPHQGGPPLLF. DNA for the CDR3: TGTGCCAGCAGCCCCCACCAGGGTGGTCCCCCTTTGCTCTTC.

The rearrangement links TRBV7-2 to TRBJ2-2; 7 nucleotides line up with TRBD1. Per germline, CDR1 SGHTA and CDR2 FQGNSA. CDR3 length: 18 amino acids. V lost 5 bases, J lost 4 bases, and 16 bases stayed unmatched. CDR3 in amino acids: CASSPKTPDRVVTGELFF. The CDR3 nucleotides are TGTGCCAGCAGCCCCAAGACCCCCGACAGGGTCGTCACCGGGGAGCTGTTTTTT.

The chain has TRBV18 and TRBJ2-7, with D possibly TRBD1 on 5 matching bases. The germline V gene has CDR1 KGHSH and CDR2 LQKENI. Trimming shortened V by 3 bases and J by 4 bases, and 13 bases separated the two germline ends. The CDR3 consists of 14 residues. The CDR3 is CASSPTQGEYEQYF. For the CDR3, the DNA is TGTGCCAGCTCACCGACGCAGGGCGAGTACGAGCAGTACTTC.

CDR3 coding DNA: TGTGCCAGCAGCGCCTCCCGGGACAGGGTCTCTGGGGCCAACGTCCTGACTTTC. It yields the protein CASSASRDRVSGANVLTF. The rearrangement joins TRBV9 to TRBJ2-6; TRBD1 agrees at 9 bases. Trimming took 3 bases from V and 0 from J; bases not matched to a gene: 7. The CDR3 has 18 residues. CDR1 is SGDLS, CDR2 YYNGEE, per germline.

CDR3 sequence reads: CASSSPGTRIGEQYF. The CDR3 DNA reads TGTGCCAGCAGCTCCCCCGGGACTAGAATTGGCGAGCAGTACTTC. The chain is built from TRBV11-2 and TRBJ2-7, with 8 bases identical to TRBD2. The CDR3 loop spans 15 amino acids. Germline CDR1 is SGHAT and CDR2 is FQNNGV. Germline trimming cut 4 bases from V and 6 bases from J; bases unmatched to any gene: 11.

This clone showed up just once. V usage is TRBV7-9 and J usage is TRBJ2-5; 10 nucleotides align to TRBD1. The trim removed 1 base at V and 5 bases at J, leaving 1 base unmatched. This CDR3 contains 14 residues. Germline V CDR1 and CDR2: SEHNR, FQNEAQ (reference sequence). CDR3 sequence (DNA): TGTGCCAGCAGCTTAGAGGGACAGGGGGAGACCCAGTACTTC. It codes for CASSLEGQGETQYF.

The V and J genes are TRBV7-2 and TRBJ2-3, with TRBD2 identical over 10 bases. The V segment lost 5 bases and the J segment 4 bases; nucleotides outside the gene matches: 12. The CDR3 runs to 17 residues. The germline CDR1 and CDR2 sequences are SGHTA and FQGNSA. CDR3 region: CASSPNGGGLASDTQYF. CDR3 bases: TGTGCCAGCAGCCCTAATGGGGGGGGACTAGCGTCAGATACGCAGTATTTT. The variable domain in full, with the rest retrieved from reference TRBV7-2 and TRBJ2-3, is GAGVSQSPSNKVTEKGKDVELRCDPISGHTALYWYRQSLGQGLEFLIYFQGNSAPDKSGLPSDRFSAERTGGSVSTLTIQRTQQEDSAVYLCASSPNGGGLASDTQYFGPGTRLTVL.

This chain connects TRBV28 to TRBJ2-5; tentative D call: TRBD2 (6 bases). Trimming took 6 bases from V and 0 from J, leaving 14 bases between them. Germline V gene data show CDR1 as MDHEN and CDR2 as SYDVKM. The CDR3 has 15 amino acids. The CDR3 region is CASREGTEYQETQYF. The CDR3 bases are TGTGCCAGCAGGGAGGGCACTGAGTACCAAGAGACCCAGTACTTC.

The DNA of the CDR3 is TGTGCCAGTAGTATAGTTAGAGGGAATGAGCAGTTCTTC. This encodes CASSIVRGNEQFF. J is TRBJ2-1 and V is TRBV19, with D maybe TRBD2 (5 bases). This CDR3 is built from 13 residues. Germline CDR1 reads LNHDA; CDR2 reads SQIVND (reference sequence). Trimming cost V 1 base and J 7 bases, with 8 bases left between them.

The V call is TRBV4-3, the J call TRBJ1-2; D gene ambiguous. V was shortened by 0 bases and J by 4 bases, with 15 bases between the two germline ends. This CDR3 region has 16 residues. The germline gives CDR1 LGHNA, CDR2 YSLEER. The CDR3 region is CASSQEARGSGYGYTF. The CDR3 nucleotides are TGCGCCAGCAGCCAAGAAGCCCGCGGGAGCGGCTATGGCTACACCTTC.

V gene TRBV6-6 combines with J gene TRBJ2-7, with unresolved D. Germline CDR1 reads MNHNY; CDR2 reads SVGAGI (reference sequence). V was clipped by 0 bases and J by 0 bases, with 9 bases between them. This CDR3 is 15 amino acids long. The CDR3 protein is CASSYSGRSSYEQYF. DNA for the CDR3: TGTGCCAGCAGTTACTCGGGCAGAAGCTCCTACGAGCAGTACTTC.

With regard to this clone: The same CDR3 can be traced to other DNA sequences in this sample. The chain is built from TRBV6-4 and TRBJ2-3; weak D call: TRBD2 (5 bases). Germline CDR1 reads MRHNA; CDR2 reads SNTAGT. The CDR3 runs to 13 residues. With 0 bases removed from V and 6 bases from J, the gap between germline ends came to 7 bases. CDR3 nucleotides: TGTGCCAGCAGTGACTCGGAGGCGGATACGCAGTATTTT. Translation gives CASSDSEADTQYF.

The V gene is TRBV7-6, the J gene TRBJ1-5; no reliable D call. Germline CDR1 SGHVS, CDR2 FNYEAQ. The V end lost 0 bases, the J end lost 4 bases, and 4 bases lay between the germline ends. CDR3 length: 13 residues. The CDR3 DNA reads TGTGCCAGCAGCTTAGCCCTAAATCAGCCCCAGCATTTT. Its protein is CASSLALNQPQHF.

The chain is built from TRBV28 and TRBJ1-2, with TRBD1 matching 10 bases. V shed 6 bases, J shed 6 bases, and the junction held 13 bases outside the gene matches. CDR3 length: 16 amino acids. CDR1 and CDR2 (germline): MDHEN, SYDVKM. The CDR3 bases are TGTGCCAGCAGCTCCGGGACAGGGGATCGGCGTAATGGCTACACCTTC. Translated: CASSSGTGDRRNGYTF.